This T cell receptor beta chain was found in a study of blood T cell repertoires in COVID-19. Turning to the study itself: Italy, Spain and the United States were the sources of the convalescent and acute COVID-19 samples. The analysed material was cDNA or gDNA that came from T cells, B-cell-depleted T cells, or PBMCs.

This CDR3 is 13 amino acids long. The germline V and J ends were trimmed by 6 bases and 7 bases, with 13 bases remaining between them. Germline V gene data show CDR1 as LNHDA and CDR2 as SQIVND (reference sequence). Original handling: Using reference gene primer amplification, nucleated cell counts were estimated. TCRdb's copy holds only in-frame clones and misses some; the assay was immunoSEQ multiplex PCR. Clone size and the V and J calls come from that table; the DNA yielded D and trimming. This table has hundreds of thousands of clones, approximately 85% appearing once. Material: peripheral blood. This TCR came from a human donor in a cohort sampled during active COVID-19. This chain uses TRBV19 with TRBJ1-5; D not resolved. The DNA of the CDR3 is TGTGCCAGTAGGGAGATAGTCGGCCAGCCCCAGCATTTT. This sequence encodes CASREIVGQPQHF.